This TCR beta chain derives from a study of CD8+ T cells in alopecia areata. Study as a whole: Treated patients were given oral tofacitinib, which was dosed at 5 to 10 mg twice daily. After 6 to 18 months of tofacitinib, follow-up continued 6 months off drug. Using the percentage of affected scalp area, treated patients' severity was scored.

Treatment of the sample: oral pan-JAK inhibitor, 5-10 mg twice daily. Sequencing relied on a cDNA template that was reverse transcribed from extracted RNA. The repertoire was sequenced with immunoSEQ multiplex PCR; TCRdb's copy has only in-frame clones and lacks some. Here the sample spans 79,000 or so clones, around 61% being singletons. This TCR came from a human donor with alopecia areata. Sequenced here: CD8+ T cells sorted from blood, sampled at week 24, from a patient treated with tofacitinib.

The CDR3 bases are TGTGCCAGCAGTTTAACAGGGACCCCTAACTATGGCTACACCTTC. Residues: CASSLTGTPNYGYTF. The gene calls are TRBV27 and TRBJ1-2, with D possibly TRBD1 on 6 matching bases. This CDR3 is built from 15 residues. Germline V gives CDR1 MNHEY, CDR2 SMNVEV (reference sequence). V gave up 2 bases and J gave up 0 bases, with 10 bases separating them.